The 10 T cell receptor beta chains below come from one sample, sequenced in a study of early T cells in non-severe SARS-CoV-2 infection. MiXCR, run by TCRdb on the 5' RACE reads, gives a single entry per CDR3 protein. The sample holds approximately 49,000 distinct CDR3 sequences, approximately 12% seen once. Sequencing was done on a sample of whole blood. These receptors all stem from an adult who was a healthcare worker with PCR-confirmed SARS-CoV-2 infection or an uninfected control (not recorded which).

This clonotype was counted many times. CDR3 in DNA: TGTGCCAGCAGTGGCGGACTAGCACTTACCGGGGAGCTGTTTTTT. Protein sequence: CASSGGLALTGELFF. This chain uses TRBV6-5 with TRBJ2-2; 8 bases are shared with TRBD2. Looked up from germline, CDR1 is MNHEY and CDR2 is SVGAGI. The J segment lost 5 bases and the V segment lost 5 bases, leaving 7 bases of the junction unmatched. The CDR3 length is 15 residues.

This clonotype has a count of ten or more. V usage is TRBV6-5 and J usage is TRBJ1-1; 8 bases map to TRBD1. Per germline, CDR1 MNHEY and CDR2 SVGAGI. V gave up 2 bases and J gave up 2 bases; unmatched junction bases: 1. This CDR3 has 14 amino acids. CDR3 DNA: TGTGCCAGCAGTTACGACAGGGGTAACACTGAAGCTTTCTTT. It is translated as CASSYDRGNTEAFF.

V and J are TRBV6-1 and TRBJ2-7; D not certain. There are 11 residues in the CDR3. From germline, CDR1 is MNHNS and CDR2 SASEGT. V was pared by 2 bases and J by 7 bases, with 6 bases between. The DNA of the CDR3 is TGTGCCAGCAGTGAACCAAGGGAGCAGTACTTC. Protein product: CASSEPREQYF.

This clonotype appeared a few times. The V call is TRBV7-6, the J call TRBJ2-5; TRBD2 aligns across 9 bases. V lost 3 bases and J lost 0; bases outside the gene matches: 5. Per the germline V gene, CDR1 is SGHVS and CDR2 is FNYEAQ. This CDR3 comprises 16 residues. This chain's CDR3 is CASSFRLAEYQETQYF. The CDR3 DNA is TGTGCCAGCAGCTTCCGACTAGCGGAGTACCAAGAGACCCAGTACTTC.

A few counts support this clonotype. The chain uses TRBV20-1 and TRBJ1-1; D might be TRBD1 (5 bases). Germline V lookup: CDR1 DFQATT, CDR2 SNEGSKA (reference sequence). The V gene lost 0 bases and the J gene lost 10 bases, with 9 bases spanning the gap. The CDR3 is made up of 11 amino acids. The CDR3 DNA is TGCAGTGCTAGAGATTGGGGGGTAGCTTTCTTT. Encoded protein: CSARDWGVAFF.

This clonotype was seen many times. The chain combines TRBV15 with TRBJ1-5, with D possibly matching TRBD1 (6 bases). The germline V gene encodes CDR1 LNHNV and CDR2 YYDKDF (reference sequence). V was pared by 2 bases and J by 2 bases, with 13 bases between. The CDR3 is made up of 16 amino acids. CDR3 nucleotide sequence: TGTGCCACCAGCAGAAACAGGGAGTGGGGCAATCAGCCCCAGCATTTT. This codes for CATSRNREWGNQPQHF. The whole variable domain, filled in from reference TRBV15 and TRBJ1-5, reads DAMVIQNPRYQVTQFGKPVTLSCSQTLNHNVMYWYQQKSSQAPKLLFHYYDKDFNNEADTPDNFQSRRPNTSFCFLDIRSPGLGDTAMYLCATSRNREWGNQPQHFGDGTRLSIL.

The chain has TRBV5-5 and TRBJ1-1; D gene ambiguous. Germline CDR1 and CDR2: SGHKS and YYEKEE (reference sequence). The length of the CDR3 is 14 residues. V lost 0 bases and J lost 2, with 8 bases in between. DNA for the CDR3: TGTGCCAGCAGCTTGGCCACCCCCAACACTGAAGCTTTCTTT. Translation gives CASSLATPNTEAFF.

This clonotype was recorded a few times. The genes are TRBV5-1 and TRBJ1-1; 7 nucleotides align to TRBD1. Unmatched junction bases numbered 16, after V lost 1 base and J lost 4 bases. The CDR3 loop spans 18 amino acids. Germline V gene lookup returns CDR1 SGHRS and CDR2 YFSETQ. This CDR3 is CASSLRRGSTYGTTEAFF. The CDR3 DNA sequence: TGCGCCAGCAGCTTGCGCAGGGGGTCGACATATGGGACCACTGAAGCTTTCTTT. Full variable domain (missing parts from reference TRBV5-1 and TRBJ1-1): KAGVTQTPRYLIKTRGQQVTLSCSPISGHRSVSWYQQTPGQGLQFLFEYFSETQRNKGNFPGRFSGRQFSNSRSEMNVSTLELGDSALYLCASSLRRGSTYGTTEAFFGQGTRLTVV.

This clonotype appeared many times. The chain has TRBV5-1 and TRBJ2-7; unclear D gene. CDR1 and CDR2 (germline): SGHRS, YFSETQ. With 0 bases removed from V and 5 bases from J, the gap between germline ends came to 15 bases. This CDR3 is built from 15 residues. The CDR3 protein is CASSLAGVTSDEQYF. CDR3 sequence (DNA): TGCGCCAGCAGCTTGGCGGGCGTAACAAGCGACGAGCAGTACTTC.

The CDR3 loop reads CASSMRQDSESYGYTF. The CDR3, as DNA: TGTGCCAGTAGTATGAGACAGGACTCTGAGAGCTATGGCTACACCTTC. V is TRBV19 and J is TRBJ1-2, with TRBD1 as a possible D gene (6 bases). V was shortened by 3 bases and J by 4 bases, with 18 bases between the two germline ends. Germline V lookup: CDR1 LNHDA, CDR2 SQIVND (reference sequence). The CDR3 consists of 16 residues.